These 13 T cell receptor beta chains were sequenced from one sample in a study of blood T cell repertoires in COVID-19. The protocol was immunoSEQ multiplex PCR, while the TCRdb copy is restricted to in-frame clones and leaves out a portion. The repertoire holds about 400,000 clones, with 86% as singletons. The sequenced sample consisted of peripheral blood. These receptors originate from a woman aged 60-70 years with COVID-19, enrolled during active disease.

The rearrangement joins TRBV19 to TRBJ1-2; D not certain. The CDR3 spans 13 residues. From germline, CDR1 is LNHDA and CDR2 SQIVND (reference sequence). The V end lost 1 base, the J end lost 11 bases, and 14 bases lay between the germline ends. CDR3 DNA sequence: TGTGCCAGTAGTATAGCCGAACAGTCTCCGTACACCTTC. This encodes CASSIAEQSPYTF.

The genes are TRBV6-6 and TRBJ2-3; 9 bases align to TRBD2. CDR3 length: 16 amino acids. In germline, CDR1 is MNHNY, CDR2 SVGAGI (reference sequence). The trim removed 6 bases at V and 2 bases at J, leaving 9 bases unmatched. The CDR3 DNA follows: TGTGCCAGCAGGCGACGCGGGGGGGCCGACACAGATACGCAGTATTTT. Amino acids: CASRRRGGADTDTQYF.

This chain joins TRBV3-1 (or the pseudogene TRBV3-2) and TRBJ2-1; the match to TRBD2 covers 8 bases. Losses at the gene ends were 4 bases for V and 2 bases for J; bases not matched to a gene: 7. The CDR3 has 16 amino acids. The germline V gene has CDR1 LGHDT and CDR2 YNNKEL (reference sequence). CDR3 residues: CASSPTERGTYNEQFF. The CDR3 nucleotides read TGTGCCAGCAGCCCCACCGAGCGGGGGACCTACAATGAGCAGTTCTTC.

This clone has a single count. V usage is TRBV7-2 and J usage is TRBJ1-1; D is perhaps TRBD1 (6 bases). The CDR3 covers 14 residues. Germline CDR1 and CDR2: SGHTA and FQGNSA. The germline V and J ends were trimmed by 4 bases and 1 base, with 10 bases remaining between them. The chain's CDR3 is CASSYWTENTEAFF. In nucleotides, the CDR3 is TGTGCCAGCAGCTATTGGACAGAGAACACTGAAGCTTTCTTT.

The rearrangement links TRBV30 to TRBJ1-2; weak D call: TRBD1 (5 bases). The CDR3 is 15 amino acids. The germline CDR1 and CDR2 sequences are GTSNPN and SVGIG (reference sequence). Trimming pared 1 base from V and 7 bases from J, leaving 19 bases between. The CDR3 sequence is CAWSGSSQGLGGYTF. In DNA, the CDR3 is TGTGCCTGGAGTGGGTCTTCGCAGGGCCTTGGTGGCTACACCTTC.

The CDR3 loop reads CASSQETGLAAEQYF. Written as DNA, the CDR3 is TGCGCCAGCAGCCAAGAGACGGGACTAGCGGCCGAGCAGTACTTC. The chain combines TRBV4-1 with TRBJ2-7, with 11 bases fitting TRBD2. The V segment lost 0 bases and the J segment 6 bases; nucleotides outside the gene matches: 4. The CDR3 consists of 15 residues. Germline CDR1 is MGHRA and CDR2 is YSYEKL.

V gene TRBV10-3 combines with J gene TRBJ2-7; 8 nucleotides agree with TRBD1. After removal of 6 bases from V and 3 bases from J, the junction contained 7 bases not matched to a gene. CDR3 size: 14 residues. Germline V gene lookup returns CDR1 ENHRY and CDR2 SYGVKD. The CDR3 sequence: CAIRSGQDVYEQYF. In DNA, the CDR3 is TGTGCCATCAGGTCGGGACAGGATGTCTACGAGCAGTACTTC.

The V and J genes are TRBV18 and TRBJ1-5, with 7 bases lining up with TRBD1. CDR1 KGHSH and CDR2 LQKENI come from the germline V gene. The CDR3 totals 14 residues. Trimming cost V 6 bases and J 6 bases; bases outside gene matches: 8. CDR3 DNA: TGTGCCAGCTCCCCCGACAGGGAGAGTCAGCCCCAGCATTTT. This encodes CASSPDRESQPQHF.

This chain links TRBV19 with TRBJ1-2; a weak D match, TRBD1 (6 bases). The CDR3 length is 15 residues. Germline V lookup: CDR1 LNHDA, CDR2 SQIVND (reference sequence). Trimming removed 5 bases from V and 7 bases from J, with 20 bases in between. The chain's CDR3 is CASSLPGVLKRGYTF. In DNA form, the CDR3 reads TGTGCCAGTAGTTTACCAGGGGTACTAAAGCGTGGCTACACCTTC.

In this sample, this clone turned up a few times. The chain is built from TRBV20-1 and TRBJ2-1; 9 nucleotides agree with TRBD2. The J segment lost 5 bases and the V segment lost 3 bases, leaving 5 bases of the junction unmatched. Germline-derived CDR1 and CDR2 are DFQATT and SNEGSKA (reference sequence). This CDR3 spans 14 amino acids. CDR3 region: CSASGGGANNEQFF. CDR3 sequence (DNA): TGCAGTGCTAGTGGCGGGGGGGCCAACAATGAGCAGTTCTTC.

The V and J genes are TRBV5-1 and TRBJ2-7; D might be TRBD2 (5 bases). Per the germline V gene, CDR1 is SGHRS and CDR2 is YFSETQ. Trimming removed 4 bases at V and 4 bases at J, with 12 bases between. The CDR3 is 13 residues long. CDR3 sequence (DNA): TGCGCCAGCAGCCCAGGACGGACTTACGAGCAGTACTTC. Its translation is CASSPGRTYEQYF.

For the CDR3, the DNA is TGTGCCAGCAGCCCTAGGGGGACCGGGCGTGAAAAACTGTTTTTT. This gives the protein CASSPRGTGREKLFF. J is TRBJ1-4 and V is TRBV7-2; D might be TRBD1 (6 bases). This CDR3 spans 15 amino acids. Trimming left V 5 bases short and J 7 bases short, with 17 bases between. The germline CDR1 and CDR2 sequences are SGHTA and FQGNSA.

A few counts support this clone. The chain recombines TRBV7-2 with TRBJ2-7, with D perhaps matching TRBD2 (6 bases). The germline V and J ends were trimmed by 1 base and 0 bases, with 10 bases remaining between them. Germline loops: CDR1 SGHTA, CDR2 FQGNSA. This CDR3 spans 15 amino acids. The CDR3: CASSLGGASSYEQYF. The CDR3 bases are TGTGCCAGCAGCTTAGGCGGGGCCAGCTCCTACGAGCAGTACTTC.